These 23 T cell receptor beta chains originate from one sample sequenced in a study of cytomegalovirus exposure and HLA in healthy donors. The PCR contained 60 Vbeta and 13 Jbeta primers. Some clones are missing from TCRdb's copy, which holds only in-frame ones; the method was immunoSEQ multiplex PCR. The repertoire holds 150,000 or so clones, with about 75% as singletons. The sequencing sample was made of PBMCs. The receptors shown here come from a female donor in good health and CMV-seronegative.

The chain combines TRBV4-1 with TRBJ2-3; 9 bases align to TRBD1. Trimming removed 3 bases from V and 3 bases from J; junction bases left unmatched: 4. The CDR3 covers 15 residues. CDR1 and CDR2 (germline): MGHRA, YSYEKL. Here the CDR3 reads CASSHPGQGTDTQYF. The CDR3 bases are TGCGCCAGCAGCCACCCGGGACAGGGAACAGATACGCAGTATTTT.

This clone occurred once. The V call is TRBV4-3, the J call TRBJ1-2; 10 bases are shared with TRBD1. The CDR3 extends over 14 amino acids. CDR1 and CDR2 from the germline V gene are LGHNA and YSLEER. The V segment lost 0 bases and the J segment 7 bases; nucleotides outside the gene matches: 2. The CDR3 spells CASSQDGQGGGYTF. DNA for the CDR3: TGCGCCAGCAGCCAAGACGGACAGGGGGGTGGCTACACCTTC.

The chain joins TRBV28 to TRBJ1-2, with a possible D match to TRBD1 (5 bases). CDR3 length: 11 amino acids. CDR1 is MDHEN, CDR2 SYDVKM, per germline. V lost 3 bases and J lost 12, with 11 bases in between. The chain's CDR3 is CASSLGGGHTF. In DNA, the CDR3 is TGTGCCAGCAGTTTGGGGGGAGGGCACACCTTC.

The V gene is TRBV28, the J gene TRBJ2-7; 7 bases line up with TRBD1. The CDR3 is 14 residues long. CDR1 is MDHEN, CDR2 SYDVKM, per germline. V was clipped by 8 bases and J by 0 bases; unmatched bases: 7. The CDR3 sequence is CASLRQGLSYEQYF. CDR3 bases: TGTGCCAGCCTTAGACAGGGCCTCTCCTACGAGCAGTACTTC.

The chain couples TRBV27 to TRBJ1-1; weak D call: TRBD1 (6 bases). CDR3 length equals 13 residues. V lost 7 bases, J lost 1 base, and 10 bases lay in between. In germline, CDR1 is MNHEY, CDR2 SMNVEV (reference sequence). CDR3 residues: CASIKQGNTEAFF. For the CDR3, the DNA is TGTGCCAGCATAAAACAGGGGAACACTGAAGCTTTCTTT.

The chain employs TRBV21-1 and TRBJ1-2; the DNA was not compared with TRBD1, the D call given in the table. TRBV21-1 is given as a pseudogene. This CDR3 spans 15 amino acids. CDR3 region: CASSKAAGERGGYTF. The DNA for the CDR3 is TGTGCCAGCAGCAAAGCGGCAGGGGAGAGAGGTGGCTACACCTTC.

The rearrangement joins TRBV7-6 to TRBJ2-1; possibly TRBD2 for D (6 bases). The germline V gene encodes CDR1 SGHVS and CDR2 FNYEAQ. Trimming shortened V by 2 bases and J by 7 bases, and 15 bases separated the two germline ends. The CDR3 is made up of 15 amino acids. DNA of the CDR3: TGTGCCAGCAGCTTAATAGGAGGGTATGGGAATGAGCAGTTCTTC. The encoded protein is CASSLIGGYGNEQFF.

This chain uses TRBV4-3 with TRBJ1-3; D is unresolved. CDR1 and CDR2 from the germline V gene are LGHNA and YSLEER. The CDR3 extends over 15 amino acids. The V gene lost 0 bases and the J gene lost 10 bases, with 16 bases spanning the gap. CDR3 DNA: TGCGCCAGCAGCCAAGAGCGAGGATCCGATTCAACCATATATTTT. This gives the protein CASSQERGSDSTIYF.

This chain uses TRBV18 with TRBJ2-2, with TRBD1 matching 7 bases. Germline CDR1 and CDR2: KGHSH and LQKENI. This CDR3 contains 16 residues. Trimming cost V 1 base and J 4 bases; bases outside gene matches: 6. Written as DNA, the CDR3 is TGTGCCAGCTCACCACGTGAGGGGGCAGCCACCGGGGAGCTGTTTTTT. Amino acid sequence: CASSPREGAATGELFF.

The gene calls are TRBV6-4 and TRBJ1-2; possible D gene TRBD1, 5 bases. Germline assignment: CDR1 MRHNA and CDR2 SNTAGT. Trimming pared 6 bases from V and 9 bases from J, leaving 17 bases between. The CDR3 sequence is 13 residues long. CDR3 nucleotides: TGTGCCAGCAGGCAAGGACGGGGGGTAAGCTACACCTTC. Its protein is CASRQGRGVSYTF.

The chain's CDR3 is CAWSGRSYEQYF. CDR3 in DNA: TGTGCCTGGAGTGGCCGCTCCTACGAGCAGTACTTC. The rearrangement links TRBV30 to TRBJ2-5; D unresolved. The J call may not be correct, given that the DNA end is closer to TRBJ2-7. The CDR3 length is 12 residues. CDR1 is GTSNPN, CDR2 SVGIG, per germline (reference sequence).

The chain employs TRBV4-2 and TRBJ1-2; 7 nucleotides match TRBD1. The CDR3 contains 15 residues. Germline lookup yields CDR1 LGHNA and CDR2 YNFKEQ. Trimming at V came to 0 bases and at J to 5 bases, leaving 6 bases not matched to a gene. CDR3 DNA sequence: TGTGCCAGCAGCCAAGATGGCGGGACAGCATATGGCTACACCTTC. Protein sequence: CASSQDGGTAYGYTF.

The chain uses TRBV21-1 and TRBJ2-7; the D segment call TRBD1 is taken from the table without a DNA check. TRBV21-1 represents a pseudogene. The CDR3 spans 16 residues. The CDR3 is CASSLKGDRLDYEQYF. CDR3 DNA sequence: TGTGCCAGCAGCTTAAAGGGGGACAGGCTCGACTACGAGCAGTACTTC.

The rearrangement joins TRBV15 to TRBJ2-7; 9 positions match TRBD1. The germline V gene encodes CDR1 LNHNV and CDR2 YYDKDF (reference sequence). J was trimmed by 6 bases and V by 3 bases; bases with no gene match: 9. The CDR3 loop spans 15 amino acids. CDR3 nucleotides: TGTGCCACCAGCAGGGGAACCACAGGGGGCGTCGAGCAGTACTTC. Residues: CATSRGTTGGVEQYF.

This rearrangement joins TRBV10-3 to TRBJ2-5; 9 nucleotides align to TRBD2. The J call may be in error: the DNA end matches TRBJ2-7 better. There are 15 residues in the CDR3. Germline CDR1 and CDR2: ENHRY and SYGVKD. In DNA, the CDR3 is TGTGCCATCAGTGAGTCGAAGCGCGGGGGGGTCGAGCAGTACTTC. Its protein product is CAISESKRGGVEQYF.

This chain uses TRBV4-3 with TRBJ2-1, with a weak D call TRBD1 (5 bases). V was shortened by 1 base and J by 4 bases, with 11 bases between the two germline ends. The CDR3 sequence is 15 residues long. The germline gives CDR1 LGHNA, CDR2 YSLEER. CDR3 region: CASSQGEQDYNEQFF. CDR3 bases: TGCGCCAGCAGCCAAGGAGAACAGGATTACAATGAGCAGTTCTTC.

J is TRBJ2-7 and V is TRBV1; the table's TRBD2 call for D was not verified on the DNA. TRBV1 is described as a pseudogene. This CDR3 is 16 amino acids long. DNA for the CDR3: TGCACCAGCAGCCAATTAGTCGCCGTTCCATACTACGAGCAGTACTTC. Amino acids: CTSSQLVAVPYYEQYF.

The genes are TRBV30 and TRBJ1-2; TRBD1 might be the D (5 bases). The ends were cut back, 3 bases at V and 0 bases at J, with 20 bases in the middle. Germline values: CDR1 GTSNPN, CDR2 SVGIG (reference sequence). The CDR3 extends over 17 amino acids. The CDR3 sequence: CAWREGGGAATNYGYTF. The CDR3 nucleotides are TGTGCCTGGAGGGAGGGTGGTGGGGCCGCTACTAACTATGGCTACACCTTC. The entire variable domain, with the rest obtained from reference TRBV30 and TRBJ1-2, is as follows: SQTIHQWPATLVQPVGSPLSLECTVEGTSNPNLYWYRQAAGRGLQLLFYSVGIGQISSEVPQNLSASRPQDRQFILSSKKLLLSDSGFYLCAWREGGGAATNYGYTFGSGTRLTVV.

The V call is TRBV5-1, the J call TRBJ2-2; a weak D match, TRBD2 (6 bases). The CDR3 totals 16 residues. The V and J ends lost 4 bases and 7 bases respectively, with 20 bases between them. Germline-derived CDR1 and CDR2 are SGHRS and YFSETQ. Here the CDR3 DNA reads TGCGCCAGCAGCCCCTTGGGACCTGGGGGGAGCGGGGAGCTGTTTTTT. It is translated as CASSPLGPGGSGELFF.

The chain has TRBV13 and TRBJ1-2; D is uncertain. From germline, CDR1 is PRHDT and CDR2 FYEKMQ (reference sequence). The CDR3 length is 13 residues. V gave up 2 bases and J gave up 8 bases, with 12 bases separating them. The CDR3 reads CASSLISVPGYTF. DNA of the CDR3: TGTGCCAGCAGCTTAATCTCGGTCCCGGGCTACACCTTC. Combining the CDR3 with reference TRBV13 and TRBJ1-2 gives the whole variable domain AAGVIQSPRHLIKEKRETATLKCYPIPRHDTVYWYQQGPGQDPQFLISFYEKMQSDKGSIPDRFSAQQFSDYHSELNMSSLELGDSALYFCASSLISVPGYTFGSGTRLTVV.

This chain connects TRBV5-3 to TRBJ2-7, with D tentatively TRBD1 (5 bases). TRBV5-3 is known as an ORF, though its function is uncertain. V was cut by 10 bases and J by 5 bases, with 13 bases left in between. This CDR3 contains 11 residues. This CDR3 is CAGTWGNEQYF. Written as DNA, the CDR3 is TGTGCCGGAACCTGGGGCAACGAGCAGTACTTC.

This chain joins TRBV29-1 and TRBJ2-2; possible D gene TRBD1, 6 bases. The CDR3 spans 11 residues. Per the germline V gene, CDR1 is SQVTM and CDR2 is ANQGSEA. V was trimmed by 7 bases and J by 6 bases, leaving 9 bases between them. The CDR3 DNA follows: TGCAGCGCAACAGGGCCCGGGGAGCTGTTTTTT. Translated, it gives CSATGPGELFF.

This chain uses TRBV5-6 with TRBJ1-2, with D hard to call. Germline lookup yields CDR1 SGHDT and CDR2 YYEEEE. The CDR3 runs 15 residues. Trimming removed 0 bases at V and 2 bases at J, with 11 bases between. CDR3 nucleotide sequence: TGTGCCAGCAGCTTGGATCGCAGATTAAACTATGGCTACACCTTC. Protein product: CASSLDRRLNYGYTF. The full variable domain, its missing parts supplied by reference TRBV5-6 and TRBJ1-2, is DAGVTQSPTHLIKTRGQQVTLRCSPKSGHDTVSWYQQALGQGPQFIFQYYEEEERQRGNFPDRFSGHQFPNYSSELNVNALLLGDSALYLCASSLDRRLNYGYTFGSGTRLTVV.